The T cell receptor beta chain described here comes from a study of T cell responses to AZD1222 COVID-19 vaccine. The repertoire was sequenced with immunoSEQ multiplex PCR; TCRdb's copy has only in-frame clones and lacks some. The data show some 110,000 clones, approximately 91% seen once. Broader study findings: The CD4 TCRs associated with vaccination extended across spike and predominated at 160-218 and 743-854. The donor group comprised mostly white British people and more females; the analysis possibly underestimated clonal diversity. Seropositive status at baseline applied to only 6 or 7 AZD1222 recipients.

The CDR3 has 14 amino acids. Trimming at V came to 5 bases and at J to 3 bases, leaving 3 bases not matched to a gene. Germline CDR1 reads MNHNY; CDR2 reads SVGAGI (reference sequence). This clone was counted a single time. Its antigen is unidentified. V is TRBV6-6 and J is TRBJ2-2; 7 bases match TRBD1. The sequence derives from an adult in good health. Material: peripheral blood, obtained on day 0 of AZD1222 vaccination. CDR3 sequence reads: CASSLGQHTGELFF. CDR3 nucleotides: TGTGCCAGCAGTCTGGGACAGCACACCGGGGAGCTGTTTTTT.